Presented here are 25 T cell receptor beta chains from one specimen sequenced in a study of blood T cells in healthy people across ages. Together with a sample-barcoded 5' primer, a J-beta primer mix was included in a second PCR lasting about 7 to 12 cycles. TCRdb called the 5' RACE reads again in MiXCR, with one record for every CDR3 protein. The sample gives fewer than 1.5 million distinct CDR3 sequences, about 43% of which show up once; around 8% is in the top ten. The sequencing sample was made of blood. These receptors were obtained from a woman aged 18 to 35 in good health.

The CDR3 region is CASSFPKRGEQYF. As DNA, the CDR3 is TGTGCCAGCAGCTTCCCCAAGCGGGGTGAGCAGTACTTC. V gene TRBV7-6 combines with J gene TRBJ2-7, with TRBD2 identical over 7 bases. After removal of 3 bases from V and 7 bases from J, the junction contained 6 bases not matched to a gene. CDR1 SGHVS and CDR2 FNYEAQ come from the germline V gene. CDR3 size: 13 residues.

This chain connects TRBV29-1 to TRBJ2-3; D uncertain. The CDR3 covers 12 residues. Deletions cut 4 bases from V and 2 bases from J, with 7 bases between. Germline CDR1 SQVTM, CDR2 ANQGSEA. The DNA of the CDR3 is TGCAGCGTTGGCCAGAACACAGATACGCAGTATTTT. Protein product: CSVGQNTDTQYF.

V usage is TRBV20-1 and J usage is TRBJ2-7; TRBD2 is a possible D gene (7 bases). The CDR3 loop spans 16 amino acids. CDR1 DFQATT and CDR2 SNEGSKA come from the germline V gene (reference sequence). V gave up 4 bases and J gave up 2 bases, with 21 bases separating them. CDR3 nucleotides: TGCAGTGCTACTCTGGCGGGGGCCTCCGCGGCCTACGAGCAGTACTTC. Its protein product is CSATLAGASAAYEQYF.

V gene TRBV20-1 combines with J gene TRBJ1-4; D is perhaps TRBD1 (5 bases). Germline lookup yields CDR1 DFQATT and CDR2 SNEGSKA (reference sequence). Trimming left V 0 bases short and J 8 bases short, with 13 bases between. The CDR3 runs 14 residues. The CDR3 DNA reads TGCAGTGCTAGAGAGTCCAGGGCGGGCGAAAAACTGTTTTTT. Translating gives CSARESRAGEKLFF.

This chain joins TRBV10-3 and TRBJ1-2; no clear D gene. The V gene lost 3 bases and the J gene lost 8 bases, with 16 bases spanning the gap. Germline CDR1 ENHRY, CDR2 SYGVKD. This CDR3 has 14 residues. As DNA, the CDR3 is TGTGCCATCAGTGAACCCCAGGAGTCGAGCGGCTACACCTTC. Its translation is CAISEPQESSGYTF.

This clonotype has a handful of counts. The rearrangement joins TRBV2 to TRBJ1-3; no reliable D call. Deletions cut 4 bases from V and 0 bases from J, with 7 bases between. CDR1 is SNHLY and CDR2 is FYNNEI in the germline V gene. The CDR3 covers 14 residues. CDR3 region: CASSAGLSGNTIYF. The CDR3 DNA follows: TGTGCCAGCAGTGCTGGCCTCTCTGGAAACACCATATATTTT.

This clonotype was counted a single time. V is TRBV6-5 and J is TRBJ2-7, with D perhaps matching TRBD1 or TRBD2 (5 bases each). The V end lost 9 bases, the J end lost 2 bases, and 17 bases lay between the germline ends. CDR1 is MNHEY and CDR2 is SVGAGI in the germline V gene. The CDR3 runs 14 residues. The CDR3 coding sequence is TGTGCCAGGAACAGGAGGCGGAAAACCTACGAGCAGTACTTC. Amino acids: CARNRRRKTYEQYF.

The rearrangement links TRBV7-9 to TRBJ1-2, with TRBD1 matching 7 bases. The germline V gene has CDR1 SEHNR and CDR2 FQNEAQ (reference sequence). Trimming cost V 5 bases and J 6 bases; bases outside gene matches: 9. The CDR3 has 14 residues. The CDR3 is CASSAEQGPHGYTF. The CDR3 nucleotides read TGTGCCAGCAGCGCCGAACAGGGGCCCCATGGCTACACCTTC. Supplemented by reference TRBV7-9 and TRBJ1-2, the full variable domain reads DTGVSQNPRHKITKRGQNVTFRCDPISEHNRLYWYRQTLGQGPEFLTYFQNEAQLEKSRLLSDRFSAERPKGSFSTLEIQRTEQGDSAMYLCASSAEQGPHGYTFGSGTRLTVV.

The chain carries TRBV12-3 or TRBV12-4 and TRBJ2-3; TRBD2 might be the D (5 bases). The CDR3 is 15 amino acids. V was pared by 2 bases and J by 4 bases, with 13 bases between. CDR3: CASSLWRISADTQYF. CDR3 sequence (DNA): TGTGCCAGCAGTTTATGGAGGATTAGCGCAGATACGCAGTATTTT.

This chain links TRBV27 with TRBJ2-3; D unresolved. Deletions cut 4 bases from V and 0 bases from J, with 11 bases between. This CDR3 has 15 residues. From germline, CDR1 is MNHEY and CDR2 SMNVEV (reference sequence). The CDR3 bases are TGTGCCAGCAGTTCGATAGCTCCTAGCACAGATACGCAGTATTTT. It translates to CASSSIAPSTDTQYF.

The rearrangement uses TRBV20-1 and TRBJ1-1; no clear D gene. The V gene lost 5 bases and the J gene lost 1 base, with 14 bases spanning the gap. Germline loops: CDR1 DFQATT, CDR2 SNEGSKA (reference sequence). The CDR3 totals 14 residues. The CDR3 region has the DNA TGCAGTGCTCACAAGAGCCCTGGGAACACTGAAGCTTTCTTT. Amino acid sequence: CSAHKSPGNTEAFF.

The chain joins TRBV6-6 to TRBJ2-7; D is ambiguous. The length of the CDR3 is 14 residues. Germline CDR1 reads MNHNY; CDR2 reads SVGAGI (reference sequence). Trimming stripped 2 bases from V and 6 bases from J, with 14 bases between. As DNA, the CDR3 is TGTGCCAGCAGTTACGGTCTGACTGGCAGCGAGCAGTACTTC. This translates into CASSYGLTGSEQYF.

CDR3 coding DNA: TGCAGTGCTAAGAGGACAGATAACACCGGGGAGCTGTTTTTT. Protein sequence: CSAKRTDNTGELFF. V usage is TRBV20-1 and J usage is TRBJ2-2, with D maybe TRBD1 (6 bases). This CDR3 region has 14 residues. Germline V CDR1 and CDR2: DFQATT, SNEGSKA (reference sequence). The V end was cut by 4 bases, the J end by 2 bases, with 11 bases between.

The V gene is TRBV10-3, the J gene TRBJ1-2; the match to TRBD1 covers 9 bases. After removal of 10 bases from V and 4 bases from J, the junction contained 10 bases not matched to a gene. This CDR3 is 14 amino acids long. Germline V gene sequence: CDR1 ENHRY, CDR2 SYGVKD. The CDR3 DNA reads as TGTGCCACCTCGCAGGGGGGACAGGGCTATGGCTACACCTTC. Its protein is CATSQGGQGYGYTF.

CDR3: CSAMPGGRKADTQYF. The CDR3 DNA sequence: TGCAGTGCTATGCCGGGCGGGAGGAAGGCAGATACGCAGTATTTT. The chain recombines TRBV20-1 with TRBJ2-3; 8 nucleotides align to TRBD2. Germline V gives CDR1 DFQATT, CDR2 SNEGSKA (reference sequence). The length of the CDR3 is 15 residues. The ends lost 4 bases at V and 4 bases at J; junction bases unmatched: 10.

The chain employs TRBV20-1 and TRBJ2-5, with D perhaps TRBD1 or TRBD2 (5 bases each). CDR3 length: 14 residues. The germline V gene has CDR1 DFQATT and CDR2 SNEGSKA (reference sequence). Trimming pared 6 bases from V and 11 bases from J, leaving 25 bases between. The CDR3 DNA follows: TGCAGTGCCCCATGGGGGAACTCCTACAATGAGCAGTACTTC. This gives the protein CSAPWGNSYNEQYF.

V is TRBV20-1 and J is TRBJ2-3; D gene unclear. The CDR3 covers 14 residues. V was clipped by 4 bases and J by 5 bases, with 16 bases between them. Germline assignment: CDR1 DFQATT and CDR2 SNEGSKA (reference sequence). DNA for the CDR3: TGCAGTGCTACCGAATCTACCCGCGGAGATACGCAGTATTTT. This gives the protein CSATESTRGDTQYF.

This rearrangement joins TRBV9 to TRBJ1-2, with D tentatively TRBD1 (5 bases). CDR1 is SGDLS and CDR2 is YYNGEE in the germline V gene. V gave up 3 bases and J gave up 4 bases, with 16 bases separating them. CDR3 size: 15 residues. CDR3 protein: CASSAGTSAGYGYTF. DNA of the CDR3: TGTGCCAGCAGCGCAGGGACTTCCGCGGGCTATGGCTACACCTTC.

The chain is built from TRBV12-3 or TRBV12-4 and TRBJ2-1; 15 bases are shared with TRBD2. CDR3 size: 16 residues. The V and J ends lost 5 bases and 8 bases, in that order; junction bases with no gene match: 7. CDR3 region: CASSPRTSGRAHEQFF. The CDR3 DNA reads as TGTGCCAGCAGTCCACGGACTAGCGGGAGGGCCCATGAGCAGTTCTTC.

This clonotype was observed a handful of times. The gene calls are TRBV6-2 or TRBV6-3 and TRBJ2-6, with 8 positions matching TRBD2. Germline lookup yields CDR1 MNHEY and CDR2 SVGEGT. The CDR3 spans 17 residues. Losses at the gene ends were 6 bases for V and 0 bases for J; bases not matched to a gene: 7. The chain's CDR3 is CASSPLAVFSGANVLTF. The CDR3 DNA follows: TGTGCCAGCAGCCCACTAGCGGTCTTCTCTGGGGCCAACGTCCTGACTTTC.

The chain recombines TRBV6-1 with TRBJ2-3, with no clear D. Deletions cut 0 bases from V and 4 bases from J, with 5 bases between. CDR1 and CDR2 from the germline V gene are MNHNS and SASEGT. The CDR3 loop spans 13 amino acids. This chain's CDR3 is CASSEARADTQYF. As DNA, the CDR3 is TGTGCCAGCAGTGAAGCCAGAGCAGATACGCAGTATTTT.

The chain links TRBV28 to TRBJ2-5; 11 bases are a match to TRBD1. Gene TRBJ2-7 matches the end of the DNA better, so the J call may be wrong. The CDR3 is 15 amino acids. Looked up from germline, CDR1 is MDHEN and CDR2 is SYDVKM. In nucleotides, the CDR3 is TGTGCCAGCAGTACCCCGGGACAGGGGGTTTCCGAGCAGTACTTC. Amino acids: CASSTPGQGVSEQYF.

The CDR3 is CASIEKRYNYGYTF. The CDR3 bases are TGTGCCAGCATTGAGAAACGATATAACTATGGCTACACCTTC. V usage is TRBV5-6 and J usage is TRBJ1-2, with D unclear. The CDR3 is 14 residues long. V was clipped by 6 bases and J by 1 base, with 13 bases between them. CDR1 and CDR2 (germline): SGHDT, YYEEEE. Full variable domain (missing parts from reference TRBV5-6 and TRBJ1-2): DAGVTQSPTHLIKTRGQQVTLRCSPKSGHDTVSWYQQALGQGPQFIFQYYEEEERQRGNFPDRFSGHQFPNYSSELNVNALLLGDSALYLCASIEKRYNYGYTFGSGTRLTVV.

To note about this clonotype: Relative to the germline gene, one junction end is altered; a read error may explain this. V is TRBV15 and J is TRBJ1-1; 7 bases match TRBD1. In germline, CDR1 is LNHNV, CDR2 YYDKDF (reference sequence). The CDR3 is 13 residues long. CDR3 DNA: TGTGCCACCTCGGACAGGCCGAACACCGAAGCTTTCTTT. Amino acid sequence: CATSDRPNTEAFF.

This chain connects TRBV13 to TRBJ1-2; D unresolved. In germline, CDR1 is PRHDT, CDR2 FYEKMQ (reference sequence). V lost 8 bases and J lost 2, with 15 bases in between. The CDR3 is 14 residues long. In DNA form, the CDR3 reads TGTGCCAGCCCGTCCCGGGTTTCGAACTATGGCTACACCTTC. Amino acids: CASPSRVSNYGYTF.